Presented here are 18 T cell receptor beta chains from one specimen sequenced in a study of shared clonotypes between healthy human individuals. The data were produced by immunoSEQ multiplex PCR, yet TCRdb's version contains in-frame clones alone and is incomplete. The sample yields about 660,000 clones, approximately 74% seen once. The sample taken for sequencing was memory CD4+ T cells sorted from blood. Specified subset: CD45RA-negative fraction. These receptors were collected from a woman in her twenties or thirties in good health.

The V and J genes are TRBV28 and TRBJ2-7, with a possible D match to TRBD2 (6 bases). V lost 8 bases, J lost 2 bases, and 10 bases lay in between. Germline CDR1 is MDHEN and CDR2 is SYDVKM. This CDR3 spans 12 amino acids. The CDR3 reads CASEGLPYEQYF. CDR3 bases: TGTGCCAGCGAGGGACTGCCCTACGAGCAGTACTTC.

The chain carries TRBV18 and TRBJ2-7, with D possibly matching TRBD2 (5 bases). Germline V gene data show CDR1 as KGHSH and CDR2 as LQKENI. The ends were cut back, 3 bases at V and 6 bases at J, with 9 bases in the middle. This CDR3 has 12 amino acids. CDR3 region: CASSPSAVEQYF. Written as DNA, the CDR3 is TGTGCCAGCTCACCGTCAGCGGTCGAGCAGTACTTC.

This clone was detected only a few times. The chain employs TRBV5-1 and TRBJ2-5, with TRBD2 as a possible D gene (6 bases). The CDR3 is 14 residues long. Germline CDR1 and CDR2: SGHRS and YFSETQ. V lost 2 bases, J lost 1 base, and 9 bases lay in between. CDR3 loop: CASSLTSPQETQYF. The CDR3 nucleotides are TGCGCCAGCAGCTTAACTAGCCCCCAAGAGACCCAGTACTTC.

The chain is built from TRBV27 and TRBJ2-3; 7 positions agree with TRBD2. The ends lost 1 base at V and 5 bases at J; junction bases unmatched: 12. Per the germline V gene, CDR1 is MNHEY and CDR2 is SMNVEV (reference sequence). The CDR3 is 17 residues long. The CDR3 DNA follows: TGTGCCAGCAGTTTATATCCTGGCGGGAGCGACTTAGATACGCAGTATTTT. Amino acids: CASSLYPGGSDLDTQYF.

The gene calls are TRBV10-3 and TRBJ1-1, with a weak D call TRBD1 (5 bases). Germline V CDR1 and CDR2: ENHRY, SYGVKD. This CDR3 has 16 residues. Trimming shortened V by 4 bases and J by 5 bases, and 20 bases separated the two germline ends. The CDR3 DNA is TGTGCCATCAGTGGGGACGCCTTCGAAAGTCAGACTGAAGCTTTCTTT. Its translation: CAISGDAFESQTEAFF.

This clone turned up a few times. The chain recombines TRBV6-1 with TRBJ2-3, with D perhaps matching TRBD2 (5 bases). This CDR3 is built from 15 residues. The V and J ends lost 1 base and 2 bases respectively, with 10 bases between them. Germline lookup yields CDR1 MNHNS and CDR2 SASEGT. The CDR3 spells CASSEGTYYTDTQYF. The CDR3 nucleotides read TGTGCCAGCAGTGAAGGGACTTACTACACAGATACGCAGTATTTT.

CDR3 nucleotides: TGCGCCAGCAGCTTGGAGGGACAGGCTCCCCCTTCTGGGGCCAACGTCCTGACTTTC. Its protein product is CASSLEGQAPPSGANVLTF. The chain carries TRBV5-1 and TRBJ2-6, with 8 nucleotides matching TRBD1. CDR1 and CDR2 from the germline V gene are SGHRS and YFSETQ. V shed 0 bases and J 1 base; nucleotides not matched to a gene: 9. The CDR3 spans 19 residues.

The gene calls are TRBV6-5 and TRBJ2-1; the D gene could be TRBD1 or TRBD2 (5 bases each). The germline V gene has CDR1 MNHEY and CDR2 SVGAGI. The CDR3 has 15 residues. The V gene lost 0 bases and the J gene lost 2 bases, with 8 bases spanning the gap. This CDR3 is CASSYSPGPYNEQFF. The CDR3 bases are TGTGCCAGCAGTTACTCGCCGGGACCCTACAATGAGCAGTTCTTC.

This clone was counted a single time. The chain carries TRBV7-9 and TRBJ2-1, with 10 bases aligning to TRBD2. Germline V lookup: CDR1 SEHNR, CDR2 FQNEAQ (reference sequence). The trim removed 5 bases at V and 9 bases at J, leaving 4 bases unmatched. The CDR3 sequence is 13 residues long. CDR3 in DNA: TGTGCCAGCAGCCCCGGGACTAGCGCTGAGCAGTTCTTC. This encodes CASSPGTSAEQFF.

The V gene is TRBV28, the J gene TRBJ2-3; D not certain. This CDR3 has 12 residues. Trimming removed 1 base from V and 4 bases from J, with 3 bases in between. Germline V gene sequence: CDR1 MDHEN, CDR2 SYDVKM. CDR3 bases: TGTGCCAGCAGTTTATCAGCAGATACGCAGTATTTT. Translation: CASSLSADTQYF.

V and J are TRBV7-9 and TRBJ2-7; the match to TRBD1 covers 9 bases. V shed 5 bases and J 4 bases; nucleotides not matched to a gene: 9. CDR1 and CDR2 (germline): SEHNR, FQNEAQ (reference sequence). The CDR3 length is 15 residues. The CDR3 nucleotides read TGTGCCAGCAGCCCCGGACAGGGGATTGAGTACGAGCAGTACTTC. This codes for CASSPGQGIEYEQYF. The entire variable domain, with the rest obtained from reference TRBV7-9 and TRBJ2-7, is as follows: DTGVSQNPRHKITKRGQNVTFRCDPISEHNRLYWYRQTLGQGPEFLTYFQNEAQLEKSRLLSDRFSAERPKGSFSTLEIQRTEQGDSAMYLCASSPGQGIEYEQYFGPGTRLTVT.

In DNA, the CDR3 is TGTGCCAGCAGTCGGATTGGCAATCAGCCCCAGCATTTT. It is translated as CASSRIGNQPQHF. This sequence joins TRBV6-5 and TRBJ1-5; no firm D call. V was shortened by 5 bases and J by 2 bases, with 7 bases between the two germline ends. This CDR3 comprises 13 residues. The V gene's germline CDR1 is MNHEY and CDR2 SVGAGI.

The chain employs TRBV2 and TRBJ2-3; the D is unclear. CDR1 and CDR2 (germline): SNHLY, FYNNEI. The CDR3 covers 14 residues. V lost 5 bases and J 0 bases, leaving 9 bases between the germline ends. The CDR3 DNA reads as TGTGCCAGCAGTTCCAGTCGGAGCACAGATACGCAGTATTTT. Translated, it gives CASSSSRSTDTQYF.

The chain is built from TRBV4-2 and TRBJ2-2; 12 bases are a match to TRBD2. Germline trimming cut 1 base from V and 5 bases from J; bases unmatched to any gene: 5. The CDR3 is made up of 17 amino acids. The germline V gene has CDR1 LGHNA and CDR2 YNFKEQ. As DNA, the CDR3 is TGTGCCAGCAGCCAAGGACTAGCGGGAGCATTTACCGGGGAGCTGTTTTTT. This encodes CASSQGLAGAFTGELFF.

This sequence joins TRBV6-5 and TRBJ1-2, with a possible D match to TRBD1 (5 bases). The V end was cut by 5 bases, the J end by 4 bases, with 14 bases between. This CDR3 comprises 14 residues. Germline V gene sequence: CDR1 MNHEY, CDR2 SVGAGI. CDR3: CASSSLRQGYGYTF. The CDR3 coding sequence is TGTGCCAGCAGTAGCCTAAGGCAGGGCTATGGCTACACCTTC.

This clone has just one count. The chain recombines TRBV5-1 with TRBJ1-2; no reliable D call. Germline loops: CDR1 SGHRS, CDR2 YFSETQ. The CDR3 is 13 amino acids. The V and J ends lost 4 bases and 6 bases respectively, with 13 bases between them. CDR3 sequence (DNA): TGCGCCAGCAGCCCCGGCGTCCGGGATGGCTACACCTTC. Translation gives CASSPGVRDGYTF.

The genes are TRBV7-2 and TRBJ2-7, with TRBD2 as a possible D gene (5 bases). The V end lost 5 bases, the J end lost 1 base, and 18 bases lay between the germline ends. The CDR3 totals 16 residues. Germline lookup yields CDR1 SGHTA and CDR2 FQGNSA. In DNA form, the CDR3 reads TGTGCCAGCAGCAACAGCGGACCCCCCTCGTCCTACGAGCAGTACTTC. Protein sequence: CASSNSGPPSSYEQYF.

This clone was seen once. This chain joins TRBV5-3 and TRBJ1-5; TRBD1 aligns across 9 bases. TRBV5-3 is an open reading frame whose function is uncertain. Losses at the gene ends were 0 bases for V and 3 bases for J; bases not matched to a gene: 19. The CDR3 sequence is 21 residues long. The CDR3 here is CARSLGVTGGVPPFSNQPQHF. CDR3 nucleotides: TGTGCCAGAAGCTTGGGGGTAACAGGGGGCGTTCCCCCATTTTCCAATCAGCCCCAGCATTTT.